This T cell receptor (beta chain) stems from a study of control samples from healthy donors and cancer patients. Sequencing used immunoSEQ multiplex PCR; TCRdb keeps in-frame clones, though not all of them. The repertoire holds roughly 180,000 clones, with around 93% as singletons. The germline CDR1 and CDR2 sequences are SGHTA and FQGNSA. This CDR3 spans 14 amino acids. With V trimmed by 4 bases and J by 3 bases, 5 bases remained unmatched. The sequenced material came from blood. This receptor was obtained from a woman aged 55-69 years in good health. V and J are TRBV7-2 and TRBJ1-2; 7 bases are shared with TRBD1. Here the CDR3 DNA reads TGTGCCAGCAGCTCAGGACAGGCTTACTATGGCTACACCTTC. It translates to CASSSGQAYYGYTF.